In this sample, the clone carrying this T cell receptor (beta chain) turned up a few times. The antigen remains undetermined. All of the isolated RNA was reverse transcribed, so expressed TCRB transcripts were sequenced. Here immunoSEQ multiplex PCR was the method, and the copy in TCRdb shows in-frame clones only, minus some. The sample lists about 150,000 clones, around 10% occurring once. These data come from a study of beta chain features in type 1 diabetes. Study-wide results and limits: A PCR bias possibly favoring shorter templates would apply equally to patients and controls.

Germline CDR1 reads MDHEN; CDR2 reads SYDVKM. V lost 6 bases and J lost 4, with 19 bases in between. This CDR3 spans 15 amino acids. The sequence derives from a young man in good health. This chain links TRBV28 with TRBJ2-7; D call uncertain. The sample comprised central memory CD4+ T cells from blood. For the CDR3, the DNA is TGTGCCAGCAGCCTTTCCGGGCCGGGTGTATACGAGCAGTACTTC. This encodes CASSLSGPGVYEQYF.